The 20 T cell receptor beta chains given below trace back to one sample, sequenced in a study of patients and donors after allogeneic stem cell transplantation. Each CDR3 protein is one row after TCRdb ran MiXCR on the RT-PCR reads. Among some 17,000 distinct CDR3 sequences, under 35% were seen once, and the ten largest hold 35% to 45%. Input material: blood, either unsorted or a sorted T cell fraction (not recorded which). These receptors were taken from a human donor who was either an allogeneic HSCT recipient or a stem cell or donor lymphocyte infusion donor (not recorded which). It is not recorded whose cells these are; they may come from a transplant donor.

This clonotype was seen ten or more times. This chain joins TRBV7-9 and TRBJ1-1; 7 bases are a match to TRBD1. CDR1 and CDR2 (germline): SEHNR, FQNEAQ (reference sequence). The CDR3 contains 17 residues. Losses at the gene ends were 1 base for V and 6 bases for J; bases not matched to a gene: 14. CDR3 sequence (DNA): TGTGCCAGCAGCTTAGACCGCTCAGGGGGGTTGAATCCTGAAGCTTTCTTT. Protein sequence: CASSLDRSGGLNPEAFF.

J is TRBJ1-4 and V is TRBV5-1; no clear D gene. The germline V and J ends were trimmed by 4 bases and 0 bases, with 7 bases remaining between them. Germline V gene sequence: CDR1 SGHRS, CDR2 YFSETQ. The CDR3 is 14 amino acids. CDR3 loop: CASSRQATNEKLFF. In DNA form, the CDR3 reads TGCGCCAGCAGCCGACAAGCAACTAATGAAAAACTGTTTTTT.

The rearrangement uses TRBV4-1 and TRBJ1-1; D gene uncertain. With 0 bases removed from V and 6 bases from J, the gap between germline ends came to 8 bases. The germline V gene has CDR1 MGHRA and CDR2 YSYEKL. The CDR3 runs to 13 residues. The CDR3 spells CASSQDIRSEAFF. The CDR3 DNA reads TGCGCCAGCAGCCAAGATATTAGATCTGAAGCTTTCTTT.

CDR3 DNA sequence: TGTGCCAGCAGCTTAACCGGTTCCAATCAGCCCCAGCATTTT. It translates to CASSLTGSNQPQHF. The V gene is TRBV7-6, the J gene TRBJ1-5; D unresolved. This CDR3 has 14 amino acids. Germline V CDR1 and CDR2: SGHVS, FNYEAQ. Deletions cut 2 bases from V and 3 bases from J, with 8 bases between. Combining the CDR3 with reference TRBV7-6 and TRBJ1-5 gives the whole variable domain GAGVSQSPRYKVTKRGQDVALRCDPISGHVSLYWYRQALGQGPEFLTYFNYEAQQDKSGLPNDRFSAERPEGSISTLTIQRTEQRDSAMYRCASSLTGSNQPQHFGDGTRLSIL.

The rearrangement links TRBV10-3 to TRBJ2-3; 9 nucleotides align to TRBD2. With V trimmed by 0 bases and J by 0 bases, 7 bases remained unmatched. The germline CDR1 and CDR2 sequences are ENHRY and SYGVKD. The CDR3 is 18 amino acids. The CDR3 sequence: CAISESLTSGFSTDTQYF. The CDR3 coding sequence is TGTGCCATCAGTGAGTCCTTGACTAGCGGATTCAGCACAGATACGCAGTATTTT.

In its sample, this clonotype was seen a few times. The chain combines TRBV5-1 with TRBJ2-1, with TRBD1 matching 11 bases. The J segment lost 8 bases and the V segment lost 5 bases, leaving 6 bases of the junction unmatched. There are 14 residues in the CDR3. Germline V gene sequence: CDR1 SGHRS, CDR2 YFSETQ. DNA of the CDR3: TGCGCCAGCAGAAAGAGGACAGGGGGCGATGAGCAGTTCTTC. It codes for CASRKRTGGDEQFF.

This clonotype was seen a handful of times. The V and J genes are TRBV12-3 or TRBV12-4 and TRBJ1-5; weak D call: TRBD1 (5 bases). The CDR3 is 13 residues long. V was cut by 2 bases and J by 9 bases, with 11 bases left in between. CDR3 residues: CASSLQVQGPQHF. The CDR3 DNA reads TGTGCCAGCAGTTTACAGGTCCAGGGGCCCCAGCATTTT.

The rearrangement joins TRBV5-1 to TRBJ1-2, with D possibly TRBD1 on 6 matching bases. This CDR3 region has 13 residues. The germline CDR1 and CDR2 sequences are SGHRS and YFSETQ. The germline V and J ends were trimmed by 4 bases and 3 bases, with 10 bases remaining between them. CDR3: CASSPKGDYGYTF. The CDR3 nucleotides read TGCGCCAGCAGCCCGAAGGGGGACTATGGCTACACCTTC. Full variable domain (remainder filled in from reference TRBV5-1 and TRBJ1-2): KAGVTQTPRYLIKTRGQQVTLSCSPISGHRSVSWYQQTPGQGLQFLFEYFSETQRNKGNFPGRFSGRQFSNSRSEMNVSTLELGDSALYLCASSPKGDYGYTFGSGTRLTVV.

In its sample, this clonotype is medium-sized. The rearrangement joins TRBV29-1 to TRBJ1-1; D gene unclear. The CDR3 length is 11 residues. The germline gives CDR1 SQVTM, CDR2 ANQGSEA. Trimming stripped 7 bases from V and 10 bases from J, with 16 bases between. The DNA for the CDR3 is TGCAGCGCCCAGGAAGTATCTTTAGCTTTCTTT. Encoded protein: CSAQEVSLAFF.

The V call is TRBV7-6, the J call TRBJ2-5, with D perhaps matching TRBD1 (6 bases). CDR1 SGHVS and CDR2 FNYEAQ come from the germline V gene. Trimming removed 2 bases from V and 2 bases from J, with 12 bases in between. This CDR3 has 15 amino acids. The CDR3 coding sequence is TGTGCCAGCAGCTTACTCCAGGGGATACAAGAGACCCAGTACTTC. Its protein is CASSLLQGIQETQYF. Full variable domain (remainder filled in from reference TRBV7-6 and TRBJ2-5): GAGVSQSPRYKVTKRGQDVALRCDPISGHVSLYWYRQALGQGPEFLTYFNYEAQQDKSGLPNDRFSAERPEGSISTLTIQRTEQRDSAMYRCASSLLQGIQETQYFGPGTRLLVL.

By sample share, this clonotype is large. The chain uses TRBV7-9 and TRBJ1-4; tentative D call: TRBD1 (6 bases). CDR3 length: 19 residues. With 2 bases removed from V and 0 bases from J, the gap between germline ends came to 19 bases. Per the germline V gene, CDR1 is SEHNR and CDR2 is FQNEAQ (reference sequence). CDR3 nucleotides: TGTGCCAGCAGCTTATCCTGGGACAAGTTGGCCGCAACTAATGAAAAACTGTTTTTT. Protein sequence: CASSLSWDKLAATNEKLFF.

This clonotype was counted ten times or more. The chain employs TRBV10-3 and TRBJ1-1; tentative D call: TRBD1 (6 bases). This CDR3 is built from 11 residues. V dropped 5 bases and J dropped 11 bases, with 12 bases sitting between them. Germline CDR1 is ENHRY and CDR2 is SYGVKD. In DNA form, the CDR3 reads TGTGCCATCAGTCCAGGGGAGATGGCTTTCTTT. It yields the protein CAISPGEMAFF.

CDR3 residues: CASSKGLLGNEAFF. CDR3 DNA sequence: TGTGCCAGCAGTAAGGGGCTCCTTGGAAATGAAGCTTTCTTT. The V and J genes are TRBV6-2 or TRBV6-3 and TRBJ1-1; weak D call: TRBD1 (5 bases). CDR3 length: 14 amino acids. Germline lookup yields CDR1 MNHEY and CDR2 SVGEGT. The V end lost 5 bases, the J end lost 7 bases, and 17 bases lay between the germline ends.

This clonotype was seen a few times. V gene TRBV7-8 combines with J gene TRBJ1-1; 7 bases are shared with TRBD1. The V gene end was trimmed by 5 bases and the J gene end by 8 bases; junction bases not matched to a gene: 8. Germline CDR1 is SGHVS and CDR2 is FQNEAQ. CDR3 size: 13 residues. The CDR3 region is CASSPQQGHEAFF. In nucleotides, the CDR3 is TGTGCCAGCAGCCCTCAACAGGGGCACGAAGCTTTCTTT.

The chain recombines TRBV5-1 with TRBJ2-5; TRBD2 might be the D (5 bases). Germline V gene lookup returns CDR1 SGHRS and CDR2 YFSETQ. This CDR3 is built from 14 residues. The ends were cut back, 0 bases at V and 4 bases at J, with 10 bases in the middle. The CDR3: CASSLVGGRETQYF. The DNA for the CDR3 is TGCGCCAGCAGCTTGGTTGGAGGACGAGAGACCCAGTACTTC.

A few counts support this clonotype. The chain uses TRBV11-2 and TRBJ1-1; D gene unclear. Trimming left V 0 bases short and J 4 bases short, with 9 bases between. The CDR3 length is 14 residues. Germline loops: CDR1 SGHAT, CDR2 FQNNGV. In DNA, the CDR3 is TGTGCCAGCAGCTTAGAGCCCACGGCCACTGAAGCTTTCTTT. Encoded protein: CASSLEPTATEAFF.

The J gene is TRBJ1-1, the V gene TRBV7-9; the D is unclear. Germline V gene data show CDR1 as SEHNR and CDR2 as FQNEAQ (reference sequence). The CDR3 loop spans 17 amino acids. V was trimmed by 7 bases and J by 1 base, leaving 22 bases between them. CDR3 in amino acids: CASTKARSPRTNTEAFF. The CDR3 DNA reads TGTGCCAGCACCAAAGCCCGAAGCCCCCGGACGAACACTGAAGCTTTCTTT.

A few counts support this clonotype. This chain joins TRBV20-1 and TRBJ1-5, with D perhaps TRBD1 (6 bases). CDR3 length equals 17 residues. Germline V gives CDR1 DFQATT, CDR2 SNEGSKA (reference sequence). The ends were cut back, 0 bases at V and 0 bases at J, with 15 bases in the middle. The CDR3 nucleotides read TGCAGTGCTAGAGAGGTCAGGGGAATTATTAGCAATCAGCCCCAGCATTTT. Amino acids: CSAREVRGIISNQPQHF.

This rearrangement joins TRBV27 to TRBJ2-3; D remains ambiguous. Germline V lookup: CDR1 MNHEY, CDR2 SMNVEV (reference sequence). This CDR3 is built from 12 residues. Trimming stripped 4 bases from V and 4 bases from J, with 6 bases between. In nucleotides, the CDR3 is TGTGCCAGCAGTTCAAGTGCAGATACGCAGTATTTT. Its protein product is CASSSSADTQYF.

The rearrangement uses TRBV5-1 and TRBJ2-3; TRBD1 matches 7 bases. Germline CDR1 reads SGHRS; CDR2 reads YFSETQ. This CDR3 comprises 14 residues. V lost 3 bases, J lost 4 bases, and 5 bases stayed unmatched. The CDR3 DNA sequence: TGCGCCAGCAGCTCTGAACAGGGGTCAGATACGCAGTATTTT. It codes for CASSSEQGSDTQYF.